The TCR beta chain under discussion was sequenced for a study of cytomegalovirus exposure and HLA in healthy donors. Primers included in the PCR were 60 Vbeta and 13 Jbeta primers. Clones were read by immunoSEQ multiplex PCR, and TCRdb kept only the in-frame ones, dropping some. The sample yields about 150,000 clones, roughly 74% seen once. Findings of the study overall: Most of the TCR beta V segments (in an earlier analysis) were productive either about 90% or about 30% of the time. Clonal expansion, a later analysis showed, was greater in HLA-associated TCR beta chains than in equally common others.

As for this clone: What it recognizes is unknown.

From germline, CDR1 is LGHNA and CDR2 YNFKEQ. Trimming at V came to 0 bases and at J to 3 bases, leaving 6 bases not matched to a gene. CDR3 length: 17 residues. The chain is built from TRBV4-2 and TRBJ2-5; 11 bases are a match to TRBD2. The clonotype originates from a man aged 18 to 29 in good health and CMV-seronegative. The sequencing sample was made of PBMCs. The CDR3: CASSQEIAGGPEETQYF. CDR3 sequence (DNA): TGTGCCAGCAGCCAAGAGATAGCGGGGGGGCCAGAAGAGACCCAGTACTTC.